This T cell receptor (beta chain) appears in the sequencing data of a study of human T cells and chemical hapten exposure. Background on the study: Per-sample TCR yield variation was attributed mainly to small pooled library volume differences.

The study's findings and limits: Donors' alopecia may make their immune response differ from healthy people's. There was no change with DPC sensitization in TCRs above 1 in 1000 frequency.

The sample's time point: patch test 3, about 24 weeks after DPC sensitization. The sample's treatment: therapeutic diphenylcyclopropenone sensitization with weekly scalp DPC. Original analysis: Sequenced samples showed a median of 95,638 TCRs each, with counts running from around 25,000 to 690,000. MiXCR, applied by TCRdb to the RACE reads, yields one record per CDR3 protein. The authors' filters were not applied to this entry. Of roughly 71,000 distinct CDR3 sequences listed, 11% were seen once; the top ten hold roughly 1.5%. Germline V gene lookup returns CDR1 MDHEN and CDR2 SYDVKM. The ends were cut back, 6 bases at V and 1 base at J, with 12 bases in the middle. The length of the CDR3 is 14 residues. This clonotype was seen repeatedly, ten times or more. Its specificity is not known.

The origin of this receptor is a woman aged 50 to 60 with alopecia areata. Some clones in this sample may be carry-over from other donors' samples. The material sequenced was whole blood, taken in connection with sensitization to the hapten diphenylcyclopropenone (DPC). The chain recombines TRBV28 with TRBJ1-2; D is undetermined. The CDR3 sequence is CASRPPSSNYGYTF. The CDR3 DNA reads TGTGCCAGCAGACCCCCATCCAGTAACTATGGCTACACCTTC.